Reported below is one TCR beta chain. Only a few counts were recorded for this clonotype. The target of this receptor is not known. No base-level quality is on record; no much larger clone is a single base apart. Sequencing was carried out with an Illumina NovaSeq 6000. TCRalpha and TCRbeta cDNA libraries were built by 5'RACE with constant-segment primers, adding sample barcodes and unique molecular identifiers. Trizol reagent was used to extract RNA from every sample. Amplification of the libraries took two PCR steps, and the second step added a second sample barcode plus Illumina TruSeq adapters. Sequencing of libraries was performed on an Illumina NovaSeq with 2 x 150 bp paired-end reads. As for the original processing: The reads were demultiplexed and collapsed into UMI-guided consensus sequences using migec v1.2.7. Using mixcr v2.1.11, the UMI consensuses were aligned to TRA and TRB V and J templates and assembled into clonotypes. A clonotype was counted as expanded or contracted only if both edgeR and NoisET called the change significant, with noise models trained on biological replicates. For edgeR calls, the cutoffs were a false discovery rate-adjusted p below 0.01 and a log2 fold-change threshold of 1. As an exploratory analysis of dynamics, max-normalized trajectories of the 1000 most abundant clonotypes were examined with PCA combined with hierarchical clustering. Separately sequenced CD4+ and CD8+ repertoires were used to assign the CD4 or CD8 phenotype of responding clones. Clones were called with MiXCR by TCRdb after fastp trimmed the public reads at Q25, and only in-frame beta chains were retained. Each CDR3 protein gets just one entry, which takes the most common genes and DNA from the rows behind it. The V and J calls here are based on TCRdb, not the publication. The sample records 110,000 or so distinct CDR3 sequences, about a sixth of which are singletons. The ten largest make up approximately 5% of the sample.

The data were obtained in a study of T-cell memory formation after mild COVID-19 (dated by TCRdb to about 2021). About the study as a whole: TCR sequence clusters from the two donors were largely donor specific. In a couple of donors, T-cell clones that expanded and contracted after mild COVID-19 were followed by sequencing TCRalpha and TCRbeta repertoires longitudinally. Two young, previously healthy adult volunteers made up the cohort, one male and one female.

The paper as a whole reports these results and caveats: Whether the second-wave clones peaking on day 37 were SARS-CoV-2 specific was not confirmed. From day 15 to 85, contracting clones showed balanced CD4/CD8 phenotypes, whereas a second wave of clones that expanded from day 15 to 37 leaned towards CD4+. Contracting CD4+ clones were located mainly in the CM and EM memory subsets, whereas CD8+ clones were found to be enriched in EMRA. The study included only a couple of mild cases, and larger cohorts that include severe cases with pre-infection samples were judged to be necessary. Some responding clones were detected in pre-infection memory, suggesting pre-existing cross-reactive memory T cells joined the SARS-CoV-2 response.

Ficoll-Paque density gradient centrifugation was the method used to isolate PBMCs. The cysteine opens and the phenylalanine closes a CDR3 of 15 amino acids. The sequence is cut down to CDR3 DNA, 45 bases in frame from base 1. V loses 0 bases at its end and J loses 12 bases; junction bases beyond the gene matches: 11. CDR1 and CDR2 (LGHDT, YNNKEL) derive from the germline V gene (reference sequence). The chain was built from TRBV3-1 and TRBJ2-1, with 7 middle bases fitting TRBD2. The clonotype originates from a man aged 18 to 29 who had mild COVID-19 (a few samples of this study predate the infection). The sample titles of this study are shuffled in the database, so cell type and time point are left out; the donor was told from shared clones. The specimen sequenced was PBMCs or a T cell subset sorted from them (not recorded which). The CDR3 protein is CASSQEGAGELGQFF. The DNA sequence is as follows: TGTGCCAGCAGCCAAGAAGGCGCGGGGGAGCTCGGGCAGTTCTTC.